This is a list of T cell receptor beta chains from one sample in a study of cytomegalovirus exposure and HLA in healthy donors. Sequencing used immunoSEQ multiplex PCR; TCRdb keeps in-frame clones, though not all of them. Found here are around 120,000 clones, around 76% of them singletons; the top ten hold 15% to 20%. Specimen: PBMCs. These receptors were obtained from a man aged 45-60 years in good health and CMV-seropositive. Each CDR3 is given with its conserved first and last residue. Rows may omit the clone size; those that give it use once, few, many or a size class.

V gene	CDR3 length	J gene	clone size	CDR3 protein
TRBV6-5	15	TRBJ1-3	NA	CATRQRGISGNTIYF
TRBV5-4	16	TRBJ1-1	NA	CASSSPGQERNTEAFF
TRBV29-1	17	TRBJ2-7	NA	CSVGGLAGETPSYEQYF
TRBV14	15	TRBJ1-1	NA	CASSQDPSPNTEAFF
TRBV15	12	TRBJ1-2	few	CATSRDSRGYTF
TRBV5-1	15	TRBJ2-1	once	CASRQLAGGLDEQFF
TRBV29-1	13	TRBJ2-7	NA	CSVDWEGGYEQYF
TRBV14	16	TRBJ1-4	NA	CASSQGGRRTNEKLFF
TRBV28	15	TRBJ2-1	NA	CASSLRWVGGREQFF
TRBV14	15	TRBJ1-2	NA	CASSQEGRYGYGYTF
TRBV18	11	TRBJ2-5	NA	CASSPEETQYF
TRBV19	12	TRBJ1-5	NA	CASSILNQPQHF
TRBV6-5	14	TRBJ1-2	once	CATKLVRGNYGYTF
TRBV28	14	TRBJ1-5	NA	CASNFGRGNQPQHF
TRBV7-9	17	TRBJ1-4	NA	CASSARQGWGHEGKLFF
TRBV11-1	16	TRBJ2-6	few	CASSLGAGAGANVLTF
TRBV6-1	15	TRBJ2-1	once	CASTLEREGYNEQFF
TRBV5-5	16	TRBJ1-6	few	CASSLGDRANNSPLHF
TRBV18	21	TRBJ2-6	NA	CASSRQGQTLRVLSGANVLTF
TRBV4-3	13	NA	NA	CASNQEGGYEQYF
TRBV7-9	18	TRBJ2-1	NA	CSSSPGLAGQSSYNEQFF
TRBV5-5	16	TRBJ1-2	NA	CASSLAGPPGGYGYTF
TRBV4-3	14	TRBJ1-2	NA	CAGSRAGGYYGYTF
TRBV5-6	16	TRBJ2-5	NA	CASSEGLAGVKETQYF
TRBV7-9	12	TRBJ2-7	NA	CASSLVVYKQYF
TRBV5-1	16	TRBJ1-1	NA	CASSLASGPGNTEAFF
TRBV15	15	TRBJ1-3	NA	CATRFDRENENTIYF
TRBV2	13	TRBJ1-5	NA	CASSGTGDQPQHF
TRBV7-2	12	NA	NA	CASSFDSYEQYF
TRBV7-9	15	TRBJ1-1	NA	CASSSMGQGNTEAFF
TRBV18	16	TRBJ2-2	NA	CASSLGTPSNTGELFF
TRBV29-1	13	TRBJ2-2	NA	CSVEDTSAGELFF
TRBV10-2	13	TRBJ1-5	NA	CAISLQVNQPQHF
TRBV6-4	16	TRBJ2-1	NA	CASSQEGLAGYNEQFF
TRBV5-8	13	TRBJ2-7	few	CASSLGQLLEQYF
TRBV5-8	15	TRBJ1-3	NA	CASSTYRGSGNTIYF
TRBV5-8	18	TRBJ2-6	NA	CASSLSTGGASGANVLTF
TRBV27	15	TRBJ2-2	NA	CASRQTGSSTGELFF
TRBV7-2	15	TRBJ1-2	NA	CASSPNGQGGSGYTF
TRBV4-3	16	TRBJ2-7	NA	CASSQEGTGTGYEQYF
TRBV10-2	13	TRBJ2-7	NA	CASTRVEAYEQYF
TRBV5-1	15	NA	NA	CASSSLAGGSYEQYF
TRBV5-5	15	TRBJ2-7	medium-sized	CASSLGQGSPYEQYF
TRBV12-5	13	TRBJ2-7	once	CASGPSSPYEQYF
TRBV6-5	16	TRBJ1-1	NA	CASSYSMTRRYTEAFF
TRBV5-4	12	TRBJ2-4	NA	CASSLSGNIQYF
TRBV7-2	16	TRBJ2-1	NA	CASSLAAASSYNEQFF
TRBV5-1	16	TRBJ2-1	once	CASSLPLAGGADEQFF
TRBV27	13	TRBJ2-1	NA	CASRRTGKNEQFF
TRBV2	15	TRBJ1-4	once	CASTEGTGYNEKLFF
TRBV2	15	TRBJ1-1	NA	CASSPLDREDTEAFF